This entry concerns a single T cell receptor (beta chain). Antigen specificity is unknown. The data originate from a study of monozygotic twins with inflammatory bowel disease. The study, taken as a whole, reports: Patient repertoires may have gained variability from differing immunosuppressive treatments.

From the 5' RACE reads, TCRdb lists one entry per CDR3 protein and no DNA. The specimen's table records around 99,000 distinct CDR3 sequences. Germline CDR1 and CDR2: DFQATT and SNEGSKA (reference sequence). CDR3 length: 13 amino acids. Whole-blood total RNA was extracted without T cell sorting. Material for sequencing was blood. The TCR originated in a human donor with ulcerative colitis or Crohn's disease, or a healthy co-twin of an affected twin (not recorded which). The genes are TRBV20-1 and TRBJ2-1. Here the CDR3 reads CSASETLYNEQFF.